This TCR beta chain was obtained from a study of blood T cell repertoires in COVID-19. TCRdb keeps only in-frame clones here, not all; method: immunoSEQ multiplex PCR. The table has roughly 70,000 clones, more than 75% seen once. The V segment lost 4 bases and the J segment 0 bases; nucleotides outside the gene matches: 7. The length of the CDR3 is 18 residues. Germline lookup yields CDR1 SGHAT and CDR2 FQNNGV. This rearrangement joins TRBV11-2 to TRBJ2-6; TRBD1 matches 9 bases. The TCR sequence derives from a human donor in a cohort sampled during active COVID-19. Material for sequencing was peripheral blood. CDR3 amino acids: CASSYAGTGLSGANVLTF. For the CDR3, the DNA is TGTGCCAGCAGCTATGCCGGGACAGGGCTCTCTGGGGCCAACGTCCTGACTTTC.